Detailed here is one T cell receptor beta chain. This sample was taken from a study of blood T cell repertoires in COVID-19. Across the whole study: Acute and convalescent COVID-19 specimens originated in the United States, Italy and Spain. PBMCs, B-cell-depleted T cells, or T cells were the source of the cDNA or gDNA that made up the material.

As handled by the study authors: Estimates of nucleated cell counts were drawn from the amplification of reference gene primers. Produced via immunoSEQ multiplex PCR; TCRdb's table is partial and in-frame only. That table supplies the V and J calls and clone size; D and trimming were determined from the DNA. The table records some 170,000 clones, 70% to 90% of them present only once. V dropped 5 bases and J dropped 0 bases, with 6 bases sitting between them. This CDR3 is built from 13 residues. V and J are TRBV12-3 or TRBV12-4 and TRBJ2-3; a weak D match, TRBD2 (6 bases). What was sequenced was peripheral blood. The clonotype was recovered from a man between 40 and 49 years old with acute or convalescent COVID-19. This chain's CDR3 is CASSGTSTDTQYF. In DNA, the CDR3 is TGTGCCAGCAGTGGGACTAGCACAGATACGCAGTATTTT.